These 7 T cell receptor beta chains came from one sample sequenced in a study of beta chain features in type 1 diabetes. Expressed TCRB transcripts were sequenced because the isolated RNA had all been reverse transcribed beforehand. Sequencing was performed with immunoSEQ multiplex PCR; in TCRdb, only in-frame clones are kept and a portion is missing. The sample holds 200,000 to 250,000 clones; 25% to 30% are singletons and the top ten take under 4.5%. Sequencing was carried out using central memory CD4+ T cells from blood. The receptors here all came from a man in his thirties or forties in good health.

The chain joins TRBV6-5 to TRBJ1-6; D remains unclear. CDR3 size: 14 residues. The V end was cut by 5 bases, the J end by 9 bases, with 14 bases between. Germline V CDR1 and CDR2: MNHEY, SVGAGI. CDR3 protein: CASSESEGSSPLHF. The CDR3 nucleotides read TGTGCCAGCAGTGAATCCGAGGGAAGTTCACCCCTCCACTTT.

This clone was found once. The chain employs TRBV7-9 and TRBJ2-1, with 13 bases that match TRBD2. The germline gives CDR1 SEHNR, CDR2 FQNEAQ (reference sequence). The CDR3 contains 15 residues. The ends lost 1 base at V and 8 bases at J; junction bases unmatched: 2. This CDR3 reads CASSLGLAGGHEQFF. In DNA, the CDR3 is TGTGCCAGCAGCTTAGGACTAGCGGGGGGCCATGAGCAGTTCTTC.

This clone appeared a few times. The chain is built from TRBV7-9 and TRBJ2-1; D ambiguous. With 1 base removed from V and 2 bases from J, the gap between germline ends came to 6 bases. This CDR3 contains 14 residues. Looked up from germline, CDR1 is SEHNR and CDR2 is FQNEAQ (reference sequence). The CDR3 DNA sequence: TGTGCCAGCAGCTTAGGCCGGACCTACAATGAGCAGTTCTTC. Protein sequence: CASSLGRTYNEQFF.

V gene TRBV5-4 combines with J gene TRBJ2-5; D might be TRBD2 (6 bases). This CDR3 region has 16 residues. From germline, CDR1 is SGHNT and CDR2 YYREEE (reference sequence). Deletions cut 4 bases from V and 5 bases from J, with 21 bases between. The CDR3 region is CASSRTGVTKQETQYF. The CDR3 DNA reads TGTGCCAGCAGCCGCACGGGGGTCACAAAGCAGGAGACCCAGTACTTC.

This CDR3 is CASSSRESGVWDEQFF. CDR3 bases: TGTGCCAGCAGCTCCCGGGAGAGCGGGGTCTGGGATGAGCAGTTCTTC. The rearrangement joins TRBV9 to TRBJ2-1; TRBD2 matches at 7 bases. Germline CDR1 is SGDLS and CDR2 is YYNGEE. J gave up 8 bases and V 4 bases, and 15 bases lay outside the gene matches. This CDR3 has 16 amino acids.

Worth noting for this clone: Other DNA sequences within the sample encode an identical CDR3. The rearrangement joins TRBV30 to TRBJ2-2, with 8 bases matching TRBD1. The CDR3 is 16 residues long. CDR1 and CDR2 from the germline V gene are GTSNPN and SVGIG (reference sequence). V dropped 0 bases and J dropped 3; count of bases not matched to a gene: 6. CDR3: CAWSVRPGGYTGELFF. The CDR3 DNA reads TGTGCCTGGAGTGTACGACCAGGGGGCTACACCGGGGAGCTGTTTTTT.

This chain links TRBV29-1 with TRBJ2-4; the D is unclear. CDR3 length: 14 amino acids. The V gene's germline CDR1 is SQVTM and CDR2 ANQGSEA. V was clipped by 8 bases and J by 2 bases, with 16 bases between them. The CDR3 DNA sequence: TGCAGCATCCCCGGTAGCCGACCCAAAAACATTCAGTACTTC. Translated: CSIPGSRPKNIQYF.